This TCR beta chain was found in a study of T cell responses to AZD1222 COVID-19 vaccine. Study findings and constraints: In all cases, repertoires were sampled only after the peak T cell response. A mostly white British donor set with more females was recruited, and clonal diversity was possibly underestimated.

TCRdb's table, derived via immunoSEQ multiplex PCR, lists solely in-frame clones and lacks some. Among under 150,000 clones listed, approximately 87% were seen once. This CDR3 spans 16 amino acids. V was pared by 3 bases and J by 0 bases, with 14 bases between. Germline V gives CDR1 WNHNN, CDR2 SYGVQD (reference sequence). A word on this clone: The antigen remains undetermined.

This chain uses TRBV10-1 with TRBJ1-1, with unresolved D. Sequencing used peripheral blood, obtained 28 days after the second AZD1222 dose. This TCR was sampled from an adult who received the AZD1222 COVID-19 vaccine. The CDR3 DNA reads TGCGCCAGCAGTGACATCCGTGAGGTGCTGAACACTGAAGCTTTCTTT. Translating it yields CASSDIREVLNTEAFF.